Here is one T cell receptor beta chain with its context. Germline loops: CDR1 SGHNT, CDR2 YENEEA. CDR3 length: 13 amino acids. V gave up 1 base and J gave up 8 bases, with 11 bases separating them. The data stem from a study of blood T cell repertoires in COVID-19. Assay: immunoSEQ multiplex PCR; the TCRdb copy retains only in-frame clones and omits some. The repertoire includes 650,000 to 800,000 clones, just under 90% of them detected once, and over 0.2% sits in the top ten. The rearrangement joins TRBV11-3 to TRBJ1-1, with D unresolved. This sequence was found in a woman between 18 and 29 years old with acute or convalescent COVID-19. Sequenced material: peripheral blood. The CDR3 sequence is CASSLGQDREAFF. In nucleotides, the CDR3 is TGTGCCAGCAGCTTAGGTCAGGATAGAGAAGCTTTCTTT.